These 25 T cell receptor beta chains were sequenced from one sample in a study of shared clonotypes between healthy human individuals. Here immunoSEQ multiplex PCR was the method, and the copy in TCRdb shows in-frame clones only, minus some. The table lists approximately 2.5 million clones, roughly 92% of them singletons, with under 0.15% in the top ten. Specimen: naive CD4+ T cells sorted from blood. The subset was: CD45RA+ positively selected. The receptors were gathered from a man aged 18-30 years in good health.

In nucleotides, the CDR3 is TGTGCCAGCACCCGCGGGGGGAAAGGGGAGACCCAGTACTTC. This codes for CASTRGGKGETQYF. The chain links TRBV6-6 to TRBJ2-5; TRBD2 aligns across 8 bases. Germline V gene lookup returns CDR1 MNHNY and CDR2 SVGAGI (reference sequence). Trimming took 7 bases from V and 5 from J; bases not matched to a gene: 9. There are 14 residues in the CDR3.

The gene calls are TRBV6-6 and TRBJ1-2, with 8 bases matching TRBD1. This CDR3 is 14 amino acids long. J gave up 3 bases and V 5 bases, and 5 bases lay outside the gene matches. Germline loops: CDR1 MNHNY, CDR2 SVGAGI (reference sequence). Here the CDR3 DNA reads TGTGCCAGCAGTGGTCAGGGGGCCCACTATGGCTACACCTTC. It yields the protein CASSGQGAHYGYTF.

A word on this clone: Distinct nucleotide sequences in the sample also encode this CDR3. CDR3 DNA sequence: TGTGCCAGCTCACCAGGGACGGACAATGAGCAGTTCTTC. This gives the protein CASSPGTDNEQFF. J is TRBJ2-1 and V is TRBV18, with D perhaps being TRBD1 or TRBD2 (5 bases each). Germline CDR1 is KGHSH and CDR2 is LQKENI. V gave up 2 bases and J gave up 5 bases, with 7 bases separating them. The length of the CDR3 is 13 residues. The variable domain in full, completed from reference TRBV18 and TRBJ2-1, reads NAGVMQNPRHLVRRRGQEARLRCSPMKGHSHVYWYRQLPEEGLKFMVYLQKENIIDESGMPKERFSAEFPKEGPSILRIQQVVRGDSAAYFCASSPGTDNEQFFGPGTRLTVL.

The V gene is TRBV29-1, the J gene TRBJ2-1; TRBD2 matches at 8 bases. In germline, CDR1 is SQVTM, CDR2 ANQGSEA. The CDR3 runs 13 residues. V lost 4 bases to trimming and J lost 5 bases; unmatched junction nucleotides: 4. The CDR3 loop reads CSVGASGHNEQFF. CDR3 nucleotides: TGCAGCGTTGGGGCTAGCGGGCACAATGAGCAGTTCTTC.

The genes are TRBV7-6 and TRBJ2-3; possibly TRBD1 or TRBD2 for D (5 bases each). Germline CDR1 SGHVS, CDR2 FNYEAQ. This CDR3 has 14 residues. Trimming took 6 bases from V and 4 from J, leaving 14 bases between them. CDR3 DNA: TGTGCCAGCAGTCAAAACCAGGGAGCAGATACGCAGTATTTT. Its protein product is CASSQNQGADTQYF.

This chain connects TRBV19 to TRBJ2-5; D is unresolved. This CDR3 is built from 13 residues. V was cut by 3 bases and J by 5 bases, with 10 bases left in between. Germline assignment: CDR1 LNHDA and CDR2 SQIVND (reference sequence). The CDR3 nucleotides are TGTGCCAGTAGTATGTCTAGATGGGAGACCCAGTACTTC. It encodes CASSMSRWETQYF. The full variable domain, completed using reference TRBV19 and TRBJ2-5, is DGGITQSPKYLFRKEGQNVTLSCEQNLNHDAMYWYRQDPGQGLRLIYYSQIVNDFQKGDIAEGYSVSREKKESFPLTVTSAQKNPTAFYLCASSMSRWETQYFGPGTRLLVL.

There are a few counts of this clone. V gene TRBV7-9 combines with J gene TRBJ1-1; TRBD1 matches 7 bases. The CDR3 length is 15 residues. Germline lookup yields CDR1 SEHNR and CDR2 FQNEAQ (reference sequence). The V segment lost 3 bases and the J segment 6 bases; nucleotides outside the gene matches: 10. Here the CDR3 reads CASSFPGQLTPEAFF. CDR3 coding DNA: TGTGCCAGCAGCTTCCCGGGACAGCTAACACCTGAAGCTTTCTTT.

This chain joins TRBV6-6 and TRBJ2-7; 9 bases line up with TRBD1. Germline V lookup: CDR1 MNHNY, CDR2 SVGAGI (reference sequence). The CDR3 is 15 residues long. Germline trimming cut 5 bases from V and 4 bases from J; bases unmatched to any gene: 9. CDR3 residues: CASSGGGQGMYEQYF. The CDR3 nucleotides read TGTGCCAGCAGTGGAGGCGGACAGGGGATGTACGAGCAGTACTTC.

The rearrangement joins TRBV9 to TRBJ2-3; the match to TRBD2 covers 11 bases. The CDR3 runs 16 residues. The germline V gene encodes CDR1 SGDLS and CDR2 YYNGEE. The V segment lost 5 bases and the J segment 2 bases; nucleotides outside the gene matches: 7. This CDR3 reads CASRSTSGGLTDTQYF. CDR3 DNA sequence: TGTGCCAGCAGGTCCACTAGCGGGGGCCTCACAGATACGCAGTATTTT.

The CDR3 nucleotides are TGTGCCAGCACCCGAGGGACTAGCAGAACCGGGGAGCTGTTTTTT. This sequence encodes CASTRGTSRTGELFF. V gene TRBV2 combines with J gene TRBJ2-2, with 9 nucleotides matching TRBD2. This CDR3 has 15 amino acids. V lost 7 bases, J lost 5 bases, and 8 bases stayed unmatched. Germline V CDR1 and CDR2: SNHLY, FYNNEI.

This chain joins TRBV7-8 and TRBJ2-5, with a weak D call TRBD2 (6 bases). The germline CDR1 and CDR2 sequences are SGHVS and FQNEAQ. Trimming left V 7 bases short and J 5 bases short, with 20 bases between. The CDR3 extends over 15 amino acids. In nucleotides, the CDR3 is TGTGCCAGCAAAGTATCGTCGGGGGAAAGGGAGACCCAGTACTTC. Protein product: CASKVSSGERETQYF.

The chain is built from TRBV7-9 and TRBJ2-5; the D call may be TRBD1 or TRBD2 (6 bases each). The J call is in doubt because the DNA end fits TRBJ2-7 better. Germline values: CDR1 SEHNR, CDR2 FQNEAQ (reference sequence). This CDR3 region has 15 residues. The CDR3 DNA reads TGTGCCAGCAGCCCCAGGGGTAGCGGATCCTACGAGCAGTACTTC. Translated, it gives CASSPRGSGSYEQYF.

The CDR3 reads CASSSGTSGDQYF. Here the CDR3 DNA reads TGTGCCAGCTCGTCCGGGACTAGCGGAGACCAGTACTTC. This rearrangement joins TRBV18 to TRBJ2-5, with 11 bases identical to TRBD2. CDR1 and CDR2 from the germline V gene are KGHSH and LQKENI. V shed 6 bases, J shed 10 bases, and the junction held 7 bases outside the gene matches. This CDR3 has 13 amino acids.

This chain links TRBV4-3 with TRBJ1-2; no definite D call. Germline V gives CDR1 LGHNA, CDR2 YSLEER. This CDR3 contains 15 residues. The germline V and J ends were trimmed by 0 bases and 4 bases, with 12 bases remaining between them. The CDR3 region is CASSQDGSSAYGYTF. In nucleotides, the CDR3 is TGCGCCAGCAGCCAAGATGGGTCGTCAGCCTATGGCTACACCTTC.

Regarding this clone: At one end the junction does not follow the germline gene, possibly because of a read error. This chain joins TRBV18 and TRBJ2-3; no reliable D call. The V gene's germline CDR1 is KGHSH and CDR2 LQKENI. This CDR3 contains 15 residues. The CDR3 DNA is TGTGCCAGCTCCCCACGTGGCGGAGGCACAGATACGCAGTATTTT. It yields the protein CASSPRGGGTDTQYF.

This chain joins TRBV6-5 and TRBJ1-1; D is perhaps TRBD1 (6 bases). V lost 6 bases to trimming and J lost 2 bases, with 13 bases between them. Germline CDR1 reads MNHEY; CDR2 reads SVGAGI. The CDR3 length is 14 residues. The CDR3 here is CASSRQAVNTEAFF. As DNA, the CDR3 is TGTGCCAGCAGCAGACAGGCCGTCAACACTGAAGCTTTCTTT.

CDR3 bases: TGTGCCAGCACCTCGGGACAAAACACTGAAGCTTTCTTT. Translating gives CASTSGQNTEAFF. The V call is TRBV5-6, the J call TRBJ1-1; possibly TRBD1 for D (6 bases). CDR1 SGHDT and CDR2 YYEEEE come from the germline V gene. V shed 6 bases and J shed 2 bases, with 11 bases lying between them. This CDR3 is 13 amino acids long.

In DNA, the CDR3 is TGTGCCATCAGCGGCGGCTTCGGTTTGGTAGAGACCCAGTACTTC. The encoded protein is CAISGGFGLVETQYF. The gene calls are TRBV10-3 and TRBJ2-5; D not resolved. The germline V and J ends were trimmed by 6 bases and 4 bases, with 18 bases remaining between them. CDR3 size: 15 residues. CDR1 and CDR2 from the germline V gene are ENHRY and SYGVKD.

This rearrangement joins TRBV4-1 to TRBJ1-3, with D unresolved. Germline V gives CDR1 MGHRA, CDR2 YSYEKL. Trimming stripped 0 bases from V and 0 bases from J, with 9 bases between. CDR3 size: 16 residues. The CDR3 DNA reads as TGCGCCAGCAGCCAAGATGTCGGATACTCTGGAAACACCATATATTTT. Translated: CASSQDVGYSGNTIYF.

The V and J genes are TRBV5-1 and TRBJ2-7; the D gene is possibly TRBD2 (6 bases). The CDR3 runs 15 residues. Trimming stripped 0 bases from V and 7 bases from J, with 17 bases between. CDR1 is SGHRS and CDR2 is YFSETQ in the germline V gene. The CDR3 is CASSLEAGTGGEQYF. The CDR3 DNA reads TGCGCCAGCAGCTTGGAGGCGGGGACTGGTGGAGAGCAGTACTTC. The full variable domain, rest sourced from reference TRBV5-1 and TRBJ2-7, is KAGVTQTPRYLIKTRGQQVTLSCSPISGHRSVSWYQQTPGQGLQFLFEYFSETQRNKGNFPGRFSGRQFSNSRSEMNVSTLELGDSALYLCASSLEAGTGGEQYFGPGTRLTVT.

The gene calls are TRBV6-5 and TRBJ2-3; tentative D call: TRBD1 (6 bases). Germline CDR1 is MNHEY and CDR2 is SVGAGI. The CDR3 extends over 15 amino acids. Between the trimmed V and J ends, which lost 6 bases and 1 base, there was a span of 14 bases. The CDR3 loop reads CASSPPGVGTDTQYF. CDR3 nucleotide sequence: TGTGCCAGCAGCCCGCCAGGGGTTGGCACAGATACGCAGTATTTT.

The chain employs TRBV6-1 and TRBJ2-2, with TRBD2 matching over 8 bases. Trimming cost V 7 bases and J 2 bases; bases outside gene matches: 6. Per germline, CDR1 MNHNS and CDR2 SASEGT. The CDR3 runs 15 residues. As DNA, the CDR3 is TGTGCCAGCATGGGGCGGGAGGAAAACACCGGGGAGCTGTTTTTT. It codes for CASMGREENTGELFF.

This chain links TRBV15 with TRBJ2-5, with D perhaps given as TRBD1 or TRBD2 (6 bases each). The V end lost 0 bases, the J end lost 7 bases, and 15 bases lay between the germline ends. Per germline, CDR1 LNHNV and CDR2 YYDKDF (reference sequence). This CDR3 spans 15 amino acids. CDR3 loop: CATSRDKAEGGTQYF. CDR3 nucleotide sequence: TGTGCCACCAGCAGAGATAAGGCCGAGGGGGGGACCCAGTACTTC. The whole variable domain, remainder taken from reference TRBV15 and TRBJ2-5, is DAMVIQNPRYQVTQFGKPVTLSCSQTLNHNVMYWYQQKSSQAPKLLFHYYDKDFNNEADTPDNFQSRRPNTSFCFLDIRSPGLGDTAMYLCATSRDKAEGGTQYFGPGTRLLVL.

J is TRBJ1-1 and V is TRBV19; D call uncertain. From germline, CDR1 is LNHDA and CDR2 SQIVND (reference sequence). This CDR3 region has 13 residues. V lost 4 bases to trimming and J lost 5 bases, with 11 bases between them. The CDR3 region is CASSTDLGTEAFF. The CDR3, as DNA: TGTGCCAGTAGTACCGACTTGGGGACTGAAGCTTTCTTT.

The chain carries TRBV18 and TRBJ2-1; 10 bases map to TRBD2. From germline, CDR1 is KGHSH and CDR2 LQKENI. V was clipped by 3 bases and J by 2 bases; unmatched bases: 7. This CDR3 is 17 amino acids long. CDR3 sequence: CASSPRFLAGAYNEQFF. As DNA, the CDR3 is TGTGCCAGCTCACCCCGGTTCCTAGCGGGAGCCTACAATGAGCAGTTCTTC.